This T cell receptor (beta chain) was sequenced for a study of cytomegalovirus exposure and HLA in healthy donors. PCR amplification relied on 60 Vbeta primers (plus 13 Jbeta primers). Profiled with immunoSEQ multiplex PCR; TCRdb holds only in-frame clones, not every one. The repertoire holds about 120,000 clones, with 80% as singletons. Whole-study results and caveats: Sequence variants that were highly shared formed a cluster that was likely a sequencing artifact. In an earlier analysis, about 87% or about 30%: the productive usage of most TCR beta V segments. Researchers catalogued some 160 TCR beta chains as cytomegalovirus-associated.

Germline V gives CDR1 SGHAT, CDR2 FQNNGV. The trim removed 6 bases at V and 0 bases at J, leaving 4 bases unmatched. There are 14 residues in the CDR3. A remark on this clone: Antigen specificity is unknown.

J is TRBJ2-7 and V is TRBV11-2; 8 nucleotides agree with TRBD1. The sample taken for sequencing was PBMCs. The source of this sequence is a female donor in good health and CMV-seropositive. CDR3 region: CASRNRGNSYEQYF. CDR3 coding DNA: TGTGCCAGCAGGAACAGGGGGAACTCCTACGAGCAGTACTTC.